This TCR beta chain is drawn from a study of cytomegalovirus exposure and HLA in healthy donors. Study outcomes and limitations: A further, later analysis showed that HLA-associated TCR beta chains (compared with equally common others) were more clonally expanded.

As concerns this clone: The antigen is undetermined.

PCR involved 60 Vbeta and 13 Jbeta primers. TCRdb's copy holds only in-frame clones and misses some; the assay was immunoSEQ multiplex PCR. This sample carries approximately 150,000 clones, about 80% of them seen once, and the ten largest clones take roughly 4.7%. Germline V gene sequence: CDR1 MGHRA, CDR2 YSYEKL. The length of the CDR3 is 18 residues. V was clipped by 2 bases and J by 3 bases; unmatched bases: 13. V gene TRBV4-1 combines with J gene TRBJ1-5, with 7 bases lining up with TRBD1. Sequenced: PBMCs. This receptor was taken from a man between 25 and 39 years old in good health and CMV-seronegative. The CDR3 sequence is CASSQTNRGQMYNQPQHF. The CDR3 nucleotides are TGCGCCAGCAGCCAAACAAACAGGGGACAAATGTACAATCAGCCCCAGCATTTT.